This entry lists 17 T cell receptor beta chains sequenced from one sample in a study of blood T cell repertoires in COVID-19. TCRdb keeps only in-frame clones here, not all; method: immunoSEQ multiplex PCR. The profile shows 40,000 to 65,000 clones, 65% to 85% of them singletons. The source material was peripheral blood. All receptors come from a human donor with active or convalescent COVID-19. The donor label of this sample is uncertain.

The gene calls are TRBV5-1 and TRBJ2-2, with D possibly being TRBD2 (6 bases). The CDR3 has 14 amino acids. The germline V gene has CDR1 SGHRS and CDR2 YFSETQ. V dropped 6 bases and J dropped 0 bases, with 9 bases sitting between them. The CDR3 reads CASIGGANTGELFF. For the CDR3, the DNA is TGCGCCAGCATTGGCGGGGCGAACACCGGGGAGCTGTTTTTT. Together with reference TRBV5-1 and TRBJ2-2, the CDR3 gives the full variable domain: KAGVTQTPRYLIKTRGQQVTLSCSPISGHRSVSWYQQTPGQGLQFLFEYFSETQRNKGNFPGRFSGRQFSNSRSEMNVSTLELGDSALYLCASIGGANTGELFFGEGSRLTVL.

The V gene is TRBV5-1, the J gene TRBJ1-6, with D unclear. Between the trimmed V and J ends, which lost 4 bases and 5 bases, there was a span of 19 bases. Germline V lookup: CDR1 SGHRS, CDR2 YFSETQ. CDR3 length equals 17 residues. CDR3 sequence (DNA): TGCGCCAGCAGCCCCGGGAGCGGAGGGCTGAATAATTCACCCCTCCACTTT. It codes for CASSPGSGGLNNSPLHF.

The chain links TRBV18 to TRBJ1-1; D unresolved. The ends were cut back, 3 bases at V and 8 bases at J, with 10 bases in the middle. This CDR3 contains 12 residues. Germline CDR1 and CDR2: KGHSH and LQKENI. CDR3 sequence (DNA): TGTGCCAGCTCACCCCCGAGTCCCGAAGCTTTCTTT. This encodes CASSPPSPEAFF.

This chain uses TRBV12-3 or TRBV12-4 with TRBJ2-4, with 11 bases lining up with TRBD2. The CDR3 spans 13 residues. With 5 bases clipped from V and 7 bases from J, the junction kept 1 base outside the gene matches. The CDR3 here is CASSPSGRNIQYF. CDR3 in DNA: TGTGCCAGCAGTCCTAGCGGGAGGAACATTCAGTACTTC.

V usage is TRBV11-2 and J usage is TRBJ2-3, with 9 bases matching TRBD1. The CDR3 sequence is 15 residues long. Germline V gene sequence: CDR1 SGHAT, CDR2 FQNNGV. The V segment lost 0 bases and the J segment 9 bases; nucleotides outside the gene matches: 7. CDR3 amino acids: CASSLEPGQGVTQYF. The CDR3 DNA reads as TGTGCCAGCAGCTTAGAGCCGGGACAGGGAGTCACGCAGTATTTT.

The V call is TRBV3-1 (or the pseudogene TRBV3-2), the J call TRBJ2-2; the D gene is possibly TRBD2 (6 bases). The germline CDR1 and CDR2 sequences are LGHDT and YNNKEL (reference sequence). The CDR3 sequence is 14 residues long. V dropped 5 bases and J dropped 3 bases, with 10 bases sitting between them. The CDR3 region is CASSEGTYTGELFF. Written as DNA, the CDR3 is TGTGCCAGCAGCGAAGGGACTTACACCGGGGAGCTGTTTTTT.

The gene calls are TRBV5-1 and TRBJ2-6; D uncertain. The V and J ends lost 0 bases and 0 bases respectively, with 7 bases between them. Germline CDR1 and CDR2: SGHRS and YFSETQ. The CDR3 sequence is 16 residues long. The CDR3 bases are TGCGCCAGCAGCTTGGGTGGCACCTCTGGGGCCAACGTCCTGACTTTC. Translating it yields CASSLGGTSGANVLTF.

The chain recombines TRBV18 with TRBJ2-7, with a possible D match to TRBD2 (6 bases). This CDR3 spans 15 amino acids. V was shortened by 2 bases and J by 7 bases, with 18 bases between the two germline ends. The germline CDR1 and CDR2 sequences are KGHSH and LQKENI. Here the CDR3 reads CASSPATGVTGEQYF. The CDR3 DNA sequence: TGTGCCAGCTCACCAGCGACGGGAGTGACGGGTGAGCAGTACTTC.

The genes are TRBV5-1 and TRBJ2-3; possibly TRBD2 for D (5 bases). Germline V gives CDR1 SGHRS, CDR2 YFSETQ. The CDR3 contains 16 residues. V gave up 0 bases and J gave up 1 base, with 12 bases separating them. The CDR3 here is CASSLASLRGTDTQYF. CDR3 sequence (DNA): TGCGCCAGCAGCTTGGCCTCTCTGCGGGGCACAGATACGCAGTATTTT.

J is TRBJ2-1 and V is TRBV5-6; 10 bases align to TRBD2. Germline CDR1 and CDR2: SGHDT and YYEEEE. The V gene end was trimmed by 4 bases and the J gene end by 4 bases; junction bases not matched to a gene: 2. This CDR3 spans 14 amino acids. CDR3 sequence: CASSASGGYNEQFF. CDR3 sequence (DNA): TGTGCCAGCAGCGCTAGCGGGGGATACAATGAGCAGTTCTTC.

The chain couples TRBV14 to TRBJ1-1, with 12 positions matching TRBD1. V gave up 2 bases and J gave up 1 base; unmatched junction bases: 2. CDR1 and CDR2 (germline): SGHDN, FVKESK. The CDR3 is made up of 16 amino acids. Here the CDR3 reads CASSQPGQGANTEAFF. DNA for the CDR3: TGTGCCAGCAGCCAACCGGGACAGGGGGCGAACACTGAAGCTTTCTTT.

J is TRBJ1-1 and V is TRBV10-3, with 7 nucleotides matching TRBD1. Germline values: CDR1 ENHRY, CDR2 SYGVKD. The CDR3 contains 12 residues. With V trimmed by 8 bases and J by 8 bases, 8 bases remained unmatched. CDR3 coding DNA: TGTGCCATCGGGCTTCAGGACAGGGAAGCTTTCTTT. This codes for CAIGLQDREAFF.

V is TRBV10-3 and J is TRBJ1-4, with no clear D. Trimming removed 2 bases from V and 6 bases from J, with 16 bases in between. Germline loops: CDR1 ENHRY, CDR2 SYGVKD. CDR3 length: 16 residues. The CDR3 protein is CAISEGRASRDEKLFF. The CDR3 region has the DNA TGTGCCATCAGTGAGGGTAGGGCCTCGAGGGATGAAAAACTGTTTTTT.

The rearrangement links TRBV7-3 to TRBJ1-2; the match to TRBD1 covers 8 bases. The CDR3 has 14 residues. J gave up 2 bases and V 5 bases, and 4 bases lay outside the gene matches. Germline CDR1 is SGHTA and CDR2 is FQGTGA. In DNA form, the CDR3 reads TGTGCCAGCAGCCGTAGGACAGGGAACTATGGCTACACCTTC. Translated, it gives CASSRRTGNYGYTF.

About this clone: Germline and junction disagree at one end, which may indicate a read error. The V and J genes are TRBV6-5 and TRBJ1-5; TRBD1 aligns across 7 bases. Germline lookup yields CDR1 MNHEY and CDR2 SVGAGI. The CDR3 runs 15 residues. CDR3 region: CASSYSRDSSQPQHF. DNA for the CDR3: TGTGCCAGCAGTTACTCCCGGGACAGCAGTCAGCCCCAGCATTTT.

The chain has TRBV2 and TRBJ2-5, with 9 bases identical to TRBD1. Germline V gene data show CDR1 as SNHLY and CDR2 as FYNNEI. This CDR3 has 11 amino acids. The V and J ends lost 10 bases and 7 bases, in that order; junction bases with no gene match: 4. Here the CDR3 DNA reads TGTGCCATGGGACAGGGAGGGACCCAGTACTTC. Residues: CAMGQGGTQYF. Full variable domain (rest looked up from reference TRBV2 and TRBJ2-5): EPEVTQTPSHQVTQMGQEVILRCVPISNHLYFYWYRQILGQKVEFLVSFYNNEISEKSEIFDDQFSVERPDGSNFTLKIRSTKLEDSAMYFCAMGQGGTQYFGPGTRLLVL.

The genes are TRBV7-2 and TRBJ1-4; 10 bases align to TRBD1. Unmatched junction bases numbered 4, after V lost 6 bases and J lost 6 bases. The CDR3 spans 14 residues. Germline assignment: CDR1 SGHTA and CDR2 FQGNSA. In nucleotides, the CDR3 is TGTGCCAGCAGTCGGGGACAGGGGTATGAAAAACTGTTTTTT. This encodes CASSRGQGYEKLFF.